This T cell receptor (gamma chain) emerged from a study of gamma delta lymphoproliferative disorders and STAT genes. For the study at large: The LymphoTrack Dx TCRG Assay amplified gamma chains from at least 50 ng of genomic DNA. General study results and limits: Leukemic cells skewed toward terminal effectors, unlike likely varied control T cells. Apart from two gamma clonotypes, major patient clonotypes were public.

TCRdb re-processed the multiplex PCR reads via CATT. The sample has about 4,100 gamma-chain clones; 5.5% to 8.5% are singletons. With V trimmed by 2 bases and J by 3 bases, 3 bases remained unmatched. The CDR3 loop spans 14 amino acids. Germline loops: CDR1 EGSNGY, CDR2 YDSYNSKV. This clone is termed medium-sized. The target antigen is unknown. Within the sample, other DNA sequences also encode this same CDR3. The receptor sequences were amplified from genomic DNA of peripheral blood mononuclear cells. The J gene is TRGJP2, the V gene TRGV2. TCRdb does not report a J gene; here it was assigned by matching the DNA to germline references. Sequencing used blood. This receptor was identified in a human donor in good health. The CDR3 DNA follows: TGTGCCACCTGGGACGCCCGTAGTGATTGGATCAAGACGTTT. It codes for CATWDARSDWIKTF.